This TCR beta chain comes out of a study of cytomegalovirus exposure and HLA in healthy donors. Study-wide results and caveats: Approximately 160 TCR beta chains were listed as cytomegalovirus-associated. Most TCR sequences were uncommon, yet certain public TCRs appeared in many donors.

Using immunoSEQ multiplex PCR, the repertoire was profiled, and TCRdb retains in-frame clones only, with some absent. The sample shows a few hundred thousand clones, about 93% of them seen only once. While the first cohort had several hundred subjects, the donors belonged to the separate validation cohort of over a hundred subjects. A remark on this clone: Its antigen is undetermined.

CDR1 and CDR2 from the germline V gene are SGHRS and YFSETQ. V was shortened by 1 base and J by 8 bases, with 13 bases between the two germline ends. The CDR3 is made up of 14 amino acids. The TCR was taken from a young woman in good health and CMV-seronegative. Sample: PBMCs. The chain combines TRBV5-1 with TRBJ2-4; a possible D gene is TRBD1 (6 bases). DNA of the CDR3: TGCGCCAGCAGCTTGCGGGTCAGGGGTCACATTCAGTACTTC. As protein: CASSLRVRGHIQYF.